The 31 T cell receptor beta chains below were found in one sample sequenced in a study of blood T cell dynamics during melanoma immunotherapy. Sequencing was performed with immunoSEQ multiplex PCR; in TCRdb, only in-frame clones are kept and a portion is missing. The table includes 8,500 to 10,000 clones, 86% detected once. The time point: pre-treatment baseline. Sequencing used blood, obtained from a patient treated with checkpoint blockade. The receptors shown here come from a human donor with melanoma.

The table lists this clone with a count of one. The chain has TRBV2 and TRBJ1-1; 8 nucleotides align to TRBD1. This CDR3 is 14 amino acids long. Germline-derived CDR1 and CDR2 are SNHLY and FYNNEI. After removal of 4 bases from V and 4 bases from J, the junction contained 5 bases not matched to a gene. CDR3 nucleotides: TGTGCCAGCAGTGTGCGACAGGGGTTCACTGAAGCTTTCTTT. Translated: CASSVRQGFTEAFF.

The gene calls are TRBV6-1 and TRBJ1-4, with a possible D match to TRBD1 (6 bases). Germline V gene data show CDR1 as MNHNS and CDR2 as SASEGT. This CDR3 has 14 amino acids. V was pared by 4 bases and J by 5 bases, with 11 bases between. The CDR3 spells CASSVTGENEKLFF. CDR3 DNA sequence: TGTGCCAGCAGTGTGACAGGAGAAAATGAAAAACTGTTTTTT.

The genes are TRBV13 and TRBJ1-1, with D uncertain. Germline loops: CDR1 PRHDT, CDR2 FYEKMQ (reference sequence). V dropped 5 bases and J dropped 4 bases, with 14 bases sitting between them. This CDR3 contains 14 residues. DNA for the CDR3: TGTGCCAGCAGCACGAACTCTAAGGGCACTGAAGCTTTCTTT. Translated, it gives CASSTNSKGTEAFF.

V is TRBV9 and J is TRBJ2-2; tentatively, D is TRBD1 (6 bases). This CDR3 is 15 amino acids long. In germline, CDR1 is SGDLS, CDR2 YYNGEE. Deletions cut 5 bases from V and 4 bases from J, with 15 bases between. CDR3 DNA: TGTGCCAGCAGATCCACAGGGTTGGGCACCGGGGAGCTGTTTTTT. This codes for CASRSTGLGTGELFF. Full variable domain (rest looked up from reference TRBV9 and TRBJ2-2): DSGVTQTPKHLITATGQRVTLRCSPRSGDLSVYWYQQSLDQGLQFLIQYYNGEERAKGNILERFSAQQFPDLHSELNLSSLELGDSALYFCASRSTGLGTGELFFGEGSRLTVL.

V is TRBV7-9 and J is TRBJ2-7; TRBD2 might be the D (6 bases). The CDR3 runs 13 residues. The germline CDR1 and CDR2 sequences are SEHNR and FQNEAQ (reference sequence). The germline V and J ends were trimmed by 3 bases and 3 bases, with 9 bases remaining between them. CDR3 in amino acids: CASSFGGVYEQYF. CDR3 DNA: TGTGCCAGCAGCTTCGGCGGGGTCTACGAGCAGTACTTC.

J is TRBJ1-2 and V is TRBV5-6, with TRBD1 as a possible D gene (5 bases). Germline assignment: CDR1 SGHDT and CDR2 YYEEEE. V was trimmed by 4 bases and J by 4 bases, leaving 14 bases between them. CDR3 length: 14 amino acids. DNA for the CDR3: TGTGCCAGCAGCATCAACGGACAAATCTATGGCTACACCTTC. It translates to CASSINGQIYGYTF.

J is TRBJ1-3 and V is TRBV30, with a tentative D call TRBD1 (5 bases). The germline V gene encodes CDR1 GTSNPN and CDR2 SVGIG (reference sequence). The CDR3 spans 14 residues. V was cut by 2 bases and J by 0 bases, with 8 bases left in between. The CDR3 DNA sequence: TGTGCCTGGAGTACCACAGGCTCTGGAAACACCATATATTTT. Its protein is CAWSTTGSGNTIYF. Filled out from reference TRBV30 and TRBJ1-3, the complete variable domain reads SQTIHQWPATLVQPVGSPLSLECTVEGTSNPNLYWYRQAAGRGLQLLFYSVGIGQISSEVPQNLSASRPQDRQFILSSKKLLLSDSGFYLCAWSTTGSGNTIYFGEGSWLTVV.

V usage is TRBV6-6 and J usage is TRBJ2-5; D unresolved. Trimming shortened V by 6 bases and J by 5 bases, and 16 bases separated the two germline ends. CDR3 length: 14 amino acids. Germline assignment: CDR1 MNHNY and CDR2 SVGAGI (reference sequence). CDR3 coding DNA: TGTGCCAGCAGCCCAAACACAGTGGGGGAGACCCAGTACTTC. Its protein is CASSPNTVGETQYF.

V and J are TRBV2 and TRBJ1-5, with D tentatively TRBD1 (6 bases). The CDR3 sequence is 17 residues long. The V gene's germline CDR1 is SNHLY and CDR2 FYNNEI. The V and J ends lost 6 bases and 5 bases respectively, with 23 bases between them. CDR3 coding DNA: TGTGCCAGCAGAGCGACCAGCCAGGGGAGGACCGATCAGCCCCAGCATTTT. This gives the protein CASRATSQGRTDQPQHF.

V gene TRBV2 combines with J gene TRBJ1-1; D unclear. CDR3 length: 14 residues. Germline-derived CDR1 and CDR2 are SNHLY and FYNNEI. V was shortened by 6 bases and J by 5 bases, with 16 bases between the two germline ends. CDR3 bases: TGTGCCAGCAGGGACCCCTCACGGAAGACTGAAGCTTTCTTT. It encodes CASRDPSRKTEAFF. The variable domain in full, with the rest retrieved from reference TRBV2 and TRBJ1-1, is EPEVTQTPSHQVTQMGQEVILRCVPISNHLYFYWYRQILGQKVEFLVSFYNNEISEKSEIFDDQFSVERPDGSNFTLKIRSTKLEDSAMYFCASRDPSRKTEAFFGQGTRLTVV.

V and J are TRBV7-8 and TRBJ2-7; perhaps D is TRBD1 or TRBD2 (6 bases each). The CDR3 runs to 15 residues. From germline, CDR1 is SGHVS and CDR2 FQNEAQ. Trimming left V 2 bases short and J 3 bases short, with 14 bases between. CDR3 bases: TGTGCCAGCAGCTTAAGGGGGGCCCCTGGCTACGAGCAGTACTTC. It yields the protein CASSLRGAPGYEQYF.

The rearrangement joins TRBV6-1 to TRBJ1-5; D might be TRBD1 (6 bases). The CDR3 runs to 15 residues. The V gene lost 6 bases and the J gene lost 0 bases, with 12 bases spanning the gap. Germline loops: CDR1 MNHNS, CDR2 SASEGT. CDR3 residues: CASSQQGFSNQPQHF. DNA for the CDR3: TGTGCCAGCAGCCAACAGGGTTTTAGCAATCAGCCCCAGCATTTT.

The V gene is TRBV9, the J gene TRBJ2-1, with TRBD1 matching 9 bases. Germline V gene lookup returns CDR1 SGDLS and CDR2 YYNGEE. V shed 3 bases, J shed 3 bases, and the junction held 4 bases outside the gene matches. CDR3 length: 15 residues. CDR3 DNA: TGTGCCAGCAGCGCCGGACAGGGGTACTACAATGAGCAGTTCTTC. Protein sequence: CASSAGQGYYNEQFF.

Remarks on this clone: Germline and junction disagree at one end, which may indicate a read error. The chain employs TRBV29-1 and TRBJ1-1; D is uncertain. There are 13 residues in the CDR3. Germline lookup yields CDR1 SQVTM and CDR2 ANQGSEA. The CDR3 spells CSVEVAQFSEALF. CDR3 in DNA: TGCAGCGTTGAAGTAGCTCAGTTTTCCGAAGCTCTCTTT.

The rearrangement links TRBV4-1 to TRBJ1-2, with D perhaps TRBD1 (6 bases). This CDR3 has 12 residues. V lost 5 bases and J 8 bases, leaving 12 bases between the germline ends. Germline-derived CDR1 and CDR2 are MGHRA and YSYEKL. The CDR3 spells CASSYQGRGYTF. In nucleotides, the CDR3 is TGCGCCAGCAGCTACCAGGGGCGCGGCTACACCTTC.

V gene TRBV11-2 combines with J gene TRBJ1-1, with D perhaps matching TRBD1 (5 bases). V was pared by 5 bases and J by 1 base, with 14 bases between. Germline V gives CDR1 SGHAT, CDR2 FQNNGV. The CDR3 contains 15 residues. CDR3 DNA: TGTGCCAGCAGCCAACTTGCCGGGACGAACACTGAAGCTTTCTTT. Amino acid sequence: CASSQLAGTNTEAFF.

This clone showed up just once. The chain has TRBV6-5 and TRBJ2-7; D perhaps matches TRBD2 (5 bases). Trimming removed 4 bases at V and 0 bases at J, with 16 bases between. Germline values: CDR1 MNHEY, CDR2 SVGAGI. This CDR3 spans 16 amino acids. The CDR3 DNA sequence: TGTGCCAGCAGTTCCGGGATAACTGGACTCTCCTACGAGCAGTACTTC. This translates into CASSSGITGLSYEQYF.

This clone appeared once. The rearrangement uses TRBV19 and TRBJ2-4; 8 bases align to TRBD2. The CDR3 is made up of 15 amino acids. J lost 6 bases, V lost 4 bases, and 8 bases had no gene match. Germline values: CDR1 LNHDA, CDR2 SQIVND (reference sequence). CDR3: CASSRADGGGNIQYF. CDR3 DNA: TGTGCCAGTAGTAGGGCGGACGGGGGGGGAAACATTCAGTACTTC. The full variable domain, its missing parts supplied by reference TRBV19 and TRBJ2-4, is DGGITQSPKYLFRKEGQNVTLSCEQNLNHDAMYWYRQDPGQGLRLIYYSQIVNDFQKGDIAEGYSVSREKKESFPLTVTSAQKNPTAFYLCASSRADGGGNIQYFGAGTRLSVL.

V gene TRBV18 combines with J gene TRBJ1-1, with D possibly being TRBD1 (6 bases). V was pared by 4 bases and J by 1 base, with 10 bases between. This CDR3 spans 14 amino acids. The germline CDR1 and CDR2 sequences are KGHSH and LQKENI. The CDR3 coding sequence is TGTGCCAGCTCACTACACAGGGAGAACACTGAAGCTTTCTTT. Translation: CASSLHRENTEAFF.

The chain combines TRBV5-6 with TRBJ1-5; no clear D. Per germline, CDR1 SGHDT and CDR2 YYEEEE. The CDR3 loop spans 16 amino acids. V shed 4 bases and J shed 4 bases, with 18 bases lying between them. The CDR3 bases are TGTGCCAGCAGCCTGGGCCTGCCGGCCGGGAATCAGCCCCAGCATTTT. It translates to CASSLGLPAGNQPQHF.

This CDR3 is CASSSQGAGTQYF. CDR3 nucleotide sequence: TGTGCCAGCAGCTCACAGGGAGCCGGGACCCAGTACTTC. The gene calls are TRBV5-6 and TRBJ2-5; D is possibly TRBD1 (6 bases). The CDR3 contains 13 residues. Germline V gene lookup returns CDR1 SGHDT and CDR2 YYEEEE. Trimming removed 3 bases from V and 7 bases from J, with 13 bases in between.

The V call is TRBV5-1, the J call TRBJ2-1, with no clear D. The length of the CDR3 is 13 residues. CDR1 is SGHRS and CDR2 is YFSETQ in the germline V gene. Trimming took 4 bases from V and 5 from J, leaving 10 bases between them. The CDR3 coding sequence is TGCGCCAGCAGCCCACCAGACCACAATGAGCAGTTCTTC. Protein product: CASSPPDHNEQFF.

The rearrangement links TRBV19 to TRBJ1-2; a possible D gene is TRBD1 (6 bases). V lost 5 bases, J lost 7 bases, and 14 bases lay in between. The CDR3 is 13 residues long. Germline V CDR1 and CDR2: LNHDA, SQIVND (reference sequence). CDR3 DNA: TGTGCCAGTAGTCTCAGGGGAGTTGGTGGCTACACCTTC. Translating it yields CASSLRGVGGYTF.

Concerning this clone itself: This specimen includes other DNA sequences encoding the same CDR3. The chain recombines TRBV27 with TRBJ1-4; TRBD1 is a possible D gene (6 bases). Germline CDR1 and CDR2: MNHEY and SMNVEV (reference sequence). The CDR3 spans 14 residues. V lost 8 bases, J lost 8 bases, and 18 bases lay in between. CDR3 in amino acids: CASALAGANEKLFF. CDR3 nucleotides: TGTGCCAGCGCTCTAGCGGGGGCAAACGAAAAACTGTTTTTT.

The chain couples TRBV6-5 to TRBJ2-7; D gene ambiguous. V lost 5 bases, J lost 3 bases, and 14 bases lay in between. CDR3 length equals 14 residues. CDR1 and CDR2 (germline): MNHEY, SVGAGI. The DNA of the CDR3 is TGTGCCAGCAGTAGATCCCATAATAACTACGAGCAGTACTTC. Protein sequence: CASSRSHNNYEQYF.

This clone was picked up a small number of times. V is TRBV29-1 and J is TRBJ1-1; D unclear. The CDR3 is 12 amino acids. The V gene's germline CDR1 is SQVTM and CDR2 ANQGSEA. The ends were cut back, 7 bases at V and 4 bases at J, with 13 bases in the middle. This CDR3 is CSAAPSGTEAFF. The CDR3 coding sequence is TGCAGCGCCGCTCCCAGCGGCACTGAAGCTTTCTTT.

The rearrangement joins TRBV6-1 to TRBJ2-7; tentatively, D is TRBD1 (6 bases). The CDR3 runs to 15 residues. CDR1 and CDR2 from the germline V gene are MNHNS and SASEGT. V lost 8 bases to trimming and J lost 0 bases, with 17 bases between them. The chain's CDR3 is CASLGGTVTSYEQYF. DNA of the CDR3: TGTGCCAGCTTAGGGGGAACGGTTACCTCCTACGAGCAGTACTTC.

The J gene is TRBJ1-2, the V gene TRBV6-1; tentatively, D is TRBD1 (6 bases). Trimming took off 2 bases at V and 6 bases at J, with 10 bases between the two ends. Germline CDR1 and CDR2: MNHNS and SASEGT. The CDR3 totals 13 residues. Here the CDR3 reads CASSERGGDGYTF. In nucleotides, the CDR3 is TGTGCCAGCAGTGAAAGGGGGGGCGATGGCTACACCTTC.

The V and J genes are TRBV2 and TRBJ2-4; 8 bases match TRBD1. Trimming removed 1 base from V and 0 bases from J; junction bases left unmatched: 14. From germline, CDR1 is SNHLY and CDR2 FYNNEI. CDR3 size: 20 residues. The CDR3 DNA reads as TGTGCCAGCAGTGAAGGGGACAGGACCCGTATAGGCCAAGCCAAAAACATTCAGTACTTC. Its protein is CASSEGDRTRIGQAKNIQYF.

V and J are TRBV5-1 and TRBJ2-4, with 8 nucleotides matching TRBD2. The CDR3 is 14 amino acids. V dropped 10 bases and J dropped 7; count of bases not matched to a gene: 13. Germline values: CDR1 SGHRS, CDR2 YFSETQ. The CDR3 DNA reads as TGCGCCCGCACCACGGGGGGGGAAGGGAACATTCAGTACTTC. Its protein product is CARTTGGEGNIQYF.

This sequence joins TRBV6-1 and TRBJ2-2, with 12 bases matching TRBD1. Germline V gene sequence: CDR1 MNHNS, CDR2 SASEGT. V dropped 5 bases and J dropped 6; count of bases not matched to a gene: 4. The CDR3 spans 15 residues. CDR3 in amino acids: CASSSGQGAPGELFF. The CDR3, as DNA: TGTGCCAGCAGTTCGGGACAGGGGGCGCCCGGGGAGCTGTTTTTT.